Each of the 32 T cell receptor beta chains below was sequenced from the same sample in a study of cytomegalovirus exposure and HLA in healthy donors. Amplification used 60 Vbeta primers and 13 Jbeta primers. This table comes from immunoSEQ multiplex PCR, and its TCRdb copy is limited to in-frame clones, with some not included. The sample consists of around 150,000 clones, roughly 80% of them appearing once. The sample was PBMCs. These receptors were collected from a man aged 40-50 years in good health and CMV-seropositive.

This clone has just one count. The chain recombines TRBV5-1 with TRBJ2-1, with 8 bases matching TRBD2. Germline V gives CDR1 SGHRS, CDR2 YFSETQ. This CDR3 is 16 amino acids long. With 4 bases clipped from V and 3 bases from J, the junction kept 9 bases outside the gene matches. This CDR3 is CASSLSAGTSYNEQFF. In nucleotides, the CDR3 is TGCGCCAGCAGCCTAAGCGCCGGGACTAGCTACAATGAGCAGTTCTTC.

This chain uses TRBV5-4 with TRBJ1-1; the D is unclear. Germline CDR1 reads SGHNT; CDR2 reads YYREEE (reference sequence). This CDR3 is built from 11 residues. The germline V and J ends were trimmed by 5 bases and 7 bases, with 9 bases remaining between them. The CDR3 DNA sequence: TGTGCCAGCAGGCTTGAGAGTGAAGCTTTCTTT. It yields the protein CASRLESEAFF. The full variable domain, rest sourced from reference TRBV5-4 and TRBJ1-1, is ETGVTQSPTHLIKTRGQQVTLRCSSQSGHNTVSWYQQALGQGPQFIFQYYREEENGRGNFPPRFSGLQFPNYSSELNVNALELDDSALYLCASRLESEAFFGQGTRLTVV.

The chain links TRBV7-6 to TRBJ2-7; 12 bases match TRBD2. From germline, CDR1 is SGHVS and CDR2 FNYEAQ. V was clipped by 5 bases and J by 0 bases; unmatched bases: 2. This CDR3 region has 15 residues. CDR3: CASSRGLAGSYEQYF. CDR3 DNA sequence: TGTGCCAGCAGCCGGGGACTAGCGGGCTCCTACGAGCAGTACTTC. The variable domain in full, completed from reference TRBV7-6 and TRBJ2-7, reads GAGVSQSPRYKVTKRGQDVALRCDPISGHVSLYWYRQALGQGPEFLTYFNYEAQQDKSGLPNDRFSAERPEGSISTLTIQRTEQRDSAMYRCASSRGLAGSYEQYFGPGTRLTVT.

The J gene is TRBJ1-3, the V gene TRBV7-2; D is undetermined. The CDR3 is made up of 12 amino acids. Per germline, CDR1 SGHTA and CDR2 FQGNSA. Trimming stripped 7 bases from V and 1 base from J, with 5 bases between. CDR3 protein: CASTTSGNTIYF. In nucleotides, the CDR3 is TGTGCCAGCACTACTTCTGGAAACACCATATATTTT.

The CDR3 spells CASSLVDYSPYNEQFF. For the CDR3, the DNA is TGCGCCAGCAGCTTGGTAGATTACTCTCCCTACAATGAGCAGTTCTTC. The chain employs TRBV5-1 and TRBJ2-1; D unresolved. CDR1 and CDR2 from the germline V gene are SGHRS and YFSETQ. The CDR3 runs to 16 residues. V lost 0 bases and J lost 2, with 12 bases in between.

The chain employs TRBV9 and TRBJ1-3, with 7 positions matching TRBD1. The CDR3 is 15 amino acids. The trim removed 4 bases at V and 0 bases at J, leaving 4 bases unmatched. CDR1 is SGDLS and CDR2 is YYNGEE in the germline V gene. The CDR3 loop is CASSQQGSSGNTIYF. The CDR3 DNA reads TGTGCCAGCAGCCAACAGGGGAGCTCTGGAAACACCATATATTTT.

This chain uses TRBV5-6 with TRBJ2-3, with 8 bases fitting TRBD2. After removal of 4 bases from V and 1 base from J, the junction contained 5 bases not matched to a gene. The CDR3 covers 15 residues. Germline V CDR1 and CDR2: SGHDT, YYEEEE. The CDR3 sequence: CASSLQRERTDTQYF. CDR3 DNA: TGTGCCAGCAGCCTACAGCGGGAGCGCACAGATACGCAGTATTTT.

In this sample, this clone turned up once. The chain links TRBV14 to TRBJ2-5, with D possibly TRBD1 on 6 matching bases. From germline, CDR1 is SGHDN and CDR2 FVKESK. The length of the CDR3 is 12 residues. V was shortened by 5 bases and J by 7 bases, with 11 bases between the two germline ends. The CDR3 sequence: CASSWGHRTQYF. The DNA of the CDR3 is TGTGCCAGCAGCTGGGGACACCGGACCCAGTACTTC.

The chain has TRBV30 and TRBJ1-2, with D uncertain. V was pared by 0 bases and J by 5 bases, with 10 bases between. Germline loops: CDR1 GTSNPN, CDR2 SVGIG (reference sequence). This CDR3 has 13 amino acids. Here the CDR3 reads CAWSVTEIYGYTF. The CDR3 region has the DNA TGTGCCTGGAGTGTAACAGAGATTTATGGCTACACCTTC.

This chain connects TRBV5-4 to TRBJ1-2; possible D gene TRBD1, 6 bases. This CDR3 region has 14 residues. Germline lookup yields CDR1 SGHNT and CDR2 YYREEE (reference sequence). Trimming took 3 bases from V and 4 from J, leaving 13 bases between them. The CDR3 nucleotides are TGTGCCAGCAGCTCCCAAGGACAGATCTATGGCTACACCTTC. Encoded protein: CASSSQGQIYGYTF.

This chain joins TRBV2 and TRBJ2-7, with D possibly TRBD2 on 5 matching bases. CDR3 size: 14 residues. The germline CDR1 and CDR2 sequences are SNHLY and FYNNEI. Trimming stripped 7 bases from V and 9 bases from J, with 22 bases between. In nucleotides, the CDR3 is TGTGCCAGCACCCTAGAAGCGGTCCCGCCGCTGCAGTACTTC. This gives the protein CASTLEAVPPLQYF.

The genes are TRBV30 and TRBJ1-2; 8 nucleotides line up with TRBD1. The V gene end was trimmed by 3 bases and the J gene end by 4 bases; junction bases not matched to a gene: 10. Per germline, CDR1 GTSNPN and CDR2 SVGIG (reference sequence). The CDR3 sequence is 15 residues long. The CDR3: CAWSPGQGESYGYTF. The CDR3 DNA sequence: TGTGCCTGGAGCCCAGGACAGGGAGAGAGCTATGGCTACACCTTC. Full variable domain (rest looked up from reference TRBV30 and TRBJ1-2): SQTIHQWPATLVQPVGSPLSLECTVEGTSNPNLYWYRQAAGRGLQLLFYSVGIGQISSEVPQNLSASRPQDRQFILSSKKLLLSDSGFYLCAWSPGQGESYGYTFGSGTRLTVV.

The chain employs TRBV7-9 and TRBJ2-3; 9 bases match TRBD1. The trim removed 6 bases at V and 3 bases at J, leaving 4 bases unmatched. The CDR3 length is 14 residues. CDR1 is SEHNR, CDR2 FQNEAQ, per germline (reference sequence). CDR3 nucleotides: TGTGCCAGCAGTACAGGGGGCTGGACAGATACGCAGTATTTT. It encodes CASSTGGWTDTQYF.

The chain couples TRBV27 to TRBJ1-1; 8 nucleotides agree with TRBD1. This CDR3 is built from 13 residues. V was clipped by 4 bases and J by 11 bases; unmatched bases: 9. CDR1 MNHEY and CDR2 SMNVEV come from the germline V gene (reference sequence). CDR3 bases: TGTGCCAGCAGTTCGATATCGGACAGGGAGGCTTTCTTT. Translated, it gives CASSSISDREAFF.

The rearrangement links TRBV5-1 to TRBJ2-1, with TRBD2 matching 9 bases. The germline gives CDR1 SGHRS, CDR2 YFSETQ. The junction had 8 bases not matched to a gene; V was cut back by 3 bases and J by 7 bases. The CDR3 spans 15 residues. The CDR3 DNA reads as TGCGCCAGCAGCTCCAGGGCGGGGGGGACGAATGAGCAGTTCTTC. This translates into CASSSRAGGTNEQFF.

The CDR3: CSVVTRGLNTEAFF. CDR3 coding DNA: TGCAGCGTTGTTACCAGGGGATTGAACACTGAAGCTTTCTTT. V usage is TRBV29-1 and J usage is TRBJ1-1; a possible D gene is TRBD1 (6 bases). This CDR3 has 14 residues. Germline CDR1 and CDR2: SQVTM and ANQGSEA. V lost 4 bases and J lost 0, with 12 bases in between.

This chain links TRBV5-4 with TRBJ2-5, with 15 bases aligning to TRBD2. V lost 3 bases to trimming and J lost 7 bases; unmatched junction nucleotides: 4. The germline CDR1 and CDR2 sequences are SGHNT and YYREEE (reference sequence). The CDR3 contains 15 residues. The CDR3 region has the DNA TGTGCCAGCAGCTCCTGGACTAGCGGGAGGGTGACCCAGTACTTC. Amino acid sequence: CASSSWTSGRVTQYF.

This sequence joins TRBV9 and TRBJ2-4; 7 nucleotides align to TRBD1. The germline V gene has CDR1 SGDLS and CDR2 YYNGEE. This CDR3 is 13 amino acids long. Trimming removed 1 base from V and 6 bases from J; junction bases left unmatched: 1. Here the CDR3 DNA reads TGTGCCAGCAGCGTAAGACAGGGAAACATTCAGTACTTC. Translating it yields CASSVRQGNIQYF.

This sequence joins TRBV30 and TRBJ1-5, with 9 bases identical to TRBD1. The V and J ends lost 5 bases and 6 bases, in that order; junction bases with no gene match: 8. This CDR3 spans 14 amino acids. In germline, CDR1 is GTSNPN, CDR2 SVGIG (reference sequence). CDR3 protein: CAWGITGGGQPQHF. CDR3 DNA: TGTGCCTGGGGTATAACAGGGGGCGGTCAGCCCCAGCATTTT.

The CDR3 region is CASSLDWRGGNEQFF. The CDR3 DNA is TGTGCCAGCAGCTTAGATTGGCGGGGGGGCAATGAGCAGTTCTTC. The chain links TRBV7-2 to TRBJ2-1; TRBD2 matches at 9 bases. V lost 1 base and J lost 6; bases outside the gene matches: 4. Germline V lookup: CDR1 SGHTA, CDR2 FQGNSA. The CDR3 runs to 15 residues.

This chain uses TRBV9 with TRBJ2-5; 10 nucleotides agree with TRBD1. The germline CDR1 and CDR2 sequences are SGDLS and YYNGEE. V shed 0 bases and J 4 bases; nucleotides not matched to a gene: 6. This CDR3 spans 16 amino acids. CDR3: CASSVDDRGPPETQYF. DNA of the CDR3: TGTGCCAGCAGCGTAGACGACAGGGGGCCGCCAGAGACCCAGTACTTC.

This chain's CDR3 is CALEEGPGNTIYF. The CDR3 region has the DNA TGTGCCTTAGAGGAGGGGCCGGGAAACACCATATATTTT. The V call is TRBV30, the J call TRBJ1-3; perhaps TRBD1 as D (5 bases). Germline lookup yields CDR1 GTSNPN and CDR2 SVGIG (reference sequence). The CDR3 consists of 13 residues. The germline V and J ends were trimmed by 7 bases and 4 bases, with 14 bases remaining between them.

This clone appeared a single time. The chain joins TRBV7-2 to TRBJ2-2; 8 nucleotides line up with TRBD2. The CDR3 contains 16 residues. V was clipped by 5 bases and J by 3 bases; unmatched bases: 8. Germline values: CDR1 SGHTA, CDR2 FQGNSA. This CDR3 reads CASSGGTRFDTGELFF. The CDR3 nucleotides are TGTGCCAGCAGCGGGGGGACTAGATTCGACACCGGGGAGCTGTTTTTT. Drawing the rest from reference TRBV7-2 and TRBJ2-2, the complete variable domain is GAGVSQSPSNKVTEKGKDVELRCDPISGHTALYWYRQSLGQGLEFLIYFQGNSAPDKSGLPSDRFSAERTGGSVSTLTIQRTQQEDSAVYLCASSGGTRFDTGELFFGEGSRLTVL.

The CDR3, as DNA: TGTGCCAGCAGCTTAGTGGTAGACTACGAGCAGTACTTC. This encodes CASSLVVDYEQYF. The chain combines TRBV7-9 with TRBJ2-7; D unresolved. The V gene lost 1 base and the J gene lost 3 bases, with 7 bases spanning the gap. The germline V gene has CDR1 SEHNR and CDR2 FQNEAQ (reference sequence). The CDR3 contains 13 residues.

This rearrangement joins TRBV10-3 to TRBJ1-2, with D possibly being TRBD1 (6 bases). The length of the CDR3 is 16 residues. V was trimmed by 0 bases and J by 7 bases, leaving 18 bases between them. The germline CDR1 and CDR2 sequences are ENHRY and SYGVKD. The CDR3 sequence: CAISESRGGDRTGYTF. The CDR3 DNA follows: TGTGCCATCAGTGAGTCACGCGGGGGCGATAGGACTGGCTACACCTTC.

This rearrangement joins TRBV11-2 to TRBJ2-5; possible D gene TRBD1, 5 bases. TRBJ2-7 explains the end of the DNA better; the J call may be wrong. Germline assignment: CDR1 SGHAT and CDR2 FQNNGV. The CDR3 contains 14 residues. For the CDR3, the DNA is TGTGCCAGCAGCCTCACAGGATACTCCTACGAGCAGTACTTC. Translating it yields CASSLTGYSYEQYF.

This chain joins TRBV29-1 and TRBJ1-2; 7 positions agree with TRBD1. This CDR3 spans 13 amino acids. The trim removed 6 bases at V and 8 bases at J, leaving 12 bases unmatched. The V gene's germline CDR1 is SQVTM and CDR2 ANQGSEA. The CDR3 here is CSVLLTGSFGYTF. DNA for the CDR3: TGCAGCGTCCTACTGACAGGGTCGTTCGGCTACACCTTC.

The chain uses TRBV11-2 and TRBJ2-7, with unresolved D. CDR3 size: 14 residues. The germline gives CDR1 SGHAT, CDR2 FQNNGV. Trimming took off 0 bases at V and 7 bases at J, with 13 bases between the two ends. CDR3 sequence: CASSLDRGPREQYF. CDR3 nucleotide sequence: TGTGCCAGCAGCTTAGATCGTGGCCCTAGGGAGCAGTACTTC.

The chain employs TRBV9 and TRBJ2-1; 7 bases are shared with TRBD2. The V gene end was trimmed by 0 bases and the J gene end by 5 bases; junction bases not matched to a gene: 5. This CDR3 comprises 15 residues. Germline CDR1 SGDLS, CDR2 YYNGEE. The DNA for the CDR3 is TGTGCCAGCAGCGTAGGGGGGACTACGAACAATGAGCAGTTCTTC. It is translated as CASSVGGTTNNEQFF.

The chain links TRBV7-8 to TRBJ1-2; 9 nucleotides agree with TRBD1. The CDR3 runs 14 residues. V lost 5 bases to trimming and J lost 6 bases; unmatched junction nucleotides: 7. The germline gives CDR1 SGHVS, CDR2 FQNEAQ. CDR3 protein: CASSPLTGGHGYTF. In DNA, the CDR3 is TGTGCCAGCAGCCCCCTAACAGGGGGCCATGGCTACACCTTC.

This sequence joins TRBV7-6 and TRBJ1-3; a weak D match, TRBD1 (5 bases). Germline-derived CDR1 and CDR2 are SGHVS and FNYEAQ. V dropped 1 base and J dropped 2 bases, with 12 bases sitting between them. This CDR3 contains 16 residues. CDR3 sequence: CASSLDQGGTGNTIYF. CDR3 DNA sequence: TGTGCCAGCAGCTTAGACCAGGGAGGAACTGGAAACACCATATATTTT. Looking up the rest from reference TRBV7-6 and TRBJ1-3 gives the full variable domain: GAGVSQSPRYKVTKRGQDVALRCDPISGHVSLYWYRQALGQGPEFLTYFNYEAQQDKSGLPNDRFSAERPEGSISTLTIQRTEQRDSAMYRCASSLDQGGTGNTIYFGEGSWLTVV.

As for this clone: The junction and the germline gene differ at one end; a read error may be behind it. This sample includes further DNA sequences coding for the same CDR3. The chain employs TRBV5-1 and TRBJ2-3; 10 bases fit TRBD2. The CDR3 spans 16 residues. Looked up from germline, CDR1 is SGHRS and CDR2 is YFSETQ. CDR3 sequence: CASSLAGLAGADTQYF. The CDR3 DNA sequence: TGCGCCAGTAGCTTGGCCGGTCTAGCGGGAGCAGATACGCAGTATTTT.